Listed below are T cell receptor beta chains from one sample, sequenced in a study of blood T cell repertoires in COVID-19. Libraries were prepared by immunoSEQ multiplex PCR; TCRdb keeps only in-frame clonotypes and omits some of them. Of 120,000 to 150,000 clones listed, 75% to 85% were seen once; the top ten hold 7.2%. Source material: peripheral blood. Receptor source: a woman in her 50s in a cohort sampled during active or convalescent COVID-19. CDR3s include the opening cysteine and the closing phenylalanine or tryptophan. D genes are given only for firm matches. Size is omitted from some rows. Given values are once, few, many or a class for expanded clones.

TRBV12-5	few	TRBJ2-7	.	TGTGCTAGTGGTTTGGCTATGAGCGCCGAGCAGTACTTC	CASGLAMSAEQYF
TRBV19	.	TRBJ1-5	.	TGTGCCAGTAGTGCCGTCCGGGACACACGATGGGGCAGGTTAGGCCAGCCCCAGCATTTT	CASSAVRDTRWGRLGQPQHF
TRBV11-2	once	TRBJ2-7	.	TGTGCCAGCAGCTTAGTGGGCGACGAGCAGTACTTC	CASSLVGDEQYF
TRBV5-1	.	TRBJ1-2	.	TGCGCCAGCAGCTCTCGGTCGAGAGATGGCTACACCTTC	CASSSRSRDGYTF
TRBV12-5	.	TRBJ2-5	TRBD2	TGTGCTAGTGTGCGAAGCGGGGGTTTAGAGACCCAGTACTTC	CASVRSGGLETQYF
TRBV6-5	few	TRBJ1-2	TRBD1	TGTGCCAGCAGTTGGGACAGGGTCAACTATGGCTACACCTTC	CASSWDRVNYGYTF
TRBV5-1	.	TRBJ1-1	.	TGCGCCAGCAGCTTTTCAACGGGAACTGAAGCTTTCTTT	CASSFSTGTEAFF
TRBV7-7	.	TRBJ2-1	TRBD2	TGTGCTAGCAGCCAAGCGGGGGGCCCGTACAATGAGCAGTTCTTC	CASSQAGGPYNEQFF
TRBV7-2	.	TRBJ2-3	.	TGTGCCAGCAGCCAGGCCCCTCTAGCCACAGATACGCAGTATTTT	CASSQAPLATDTQYF
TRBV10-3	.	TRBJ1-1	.	TGTGCCATCAGTGAGTCGCACAGCACTTTGGGCACTGAAGCTTTCTTT	CAISESHSTLGTEAFF
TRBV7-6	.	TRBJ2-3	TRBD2	TGTGCCAGCAGCCCTTATTCTTCGAGCGGGATCACAGATACGCAGTATTTT	CASSPYSSSGITDTQYF
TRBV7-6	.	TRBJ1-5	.	TGTGCCAGCAGCTTAGTACTCCTGGGCCTTAGTAGCAATCAGCCCCAGCATTTT	CASSLVLLGLSSNQPQHF